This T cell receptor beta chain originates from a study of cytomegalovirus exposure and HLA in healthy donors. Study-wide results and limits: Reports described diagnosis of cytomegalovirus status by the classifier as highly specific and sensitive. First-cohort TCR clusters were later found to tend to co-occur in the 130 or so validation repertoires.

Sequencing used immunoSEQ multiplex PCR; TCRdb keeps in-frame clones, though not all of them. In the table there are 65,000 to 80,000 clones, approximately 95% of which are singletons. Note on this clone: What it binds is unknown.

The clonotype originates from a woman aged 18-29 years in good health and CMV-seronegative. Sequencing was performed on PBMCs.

In DNA, the CDR3 is TGTGCCAGCAGCGACGACGGGGAGACCCAGTACTTC. Its translation: CASSDDGETQYF. The chain recombines TRBV5-4 with TRBJ2-5; D call uncertain. V lost 4 bases to trimming and J lost 5 bases, with 9 bases between them. CDR1 and CDR2 from the germline V gene are SGHNT and YYREEE (reference sequence). CDR3 length: 12 residues.